This T cell receptor beta chain is from a study of blood T cell repertoires in COVID-19. Study information: Some COVID-19 samples were acute and others convalescent; all came from the United States, Italy and Spain. The analysed material was cDNA or gDNA that came from T cells, B-cell-depleted T cells, or PBMCs.

The CDR3 is 15 amino acids. V lost 6 bases, J lost 4 bases, and 18 bases lay in between. The germline V gene has CDR1 MNHEY and CDR2 SVGAGI. Source study methods: Nucleated cell number was recorded as an estimate derived from reference gene primer amplification. The table came from immunoSEQ multiplex PCR; TCRdb's copy has only in-frame clones and leaves some out. Clonal size and the V and J genes are those of that table, whereas D and trimming came from the DNA. The sample has tens of thousands of clones, 86% seen once. Sequences were obtained from peripheral blood. This sequence was found in a man aged 50-60 years with active COVID-19. The rearrangement links TRBV6-5 to TRBJ1-2; possibly TRBD1 for D (5 bases). The CDR3 protein is CASSDTGGGIYGYTF. The DNA of the CDR3 is TGTGCCAGCAGCGACACCGGGGGGGGGATCTATGGCTACACCTTC.